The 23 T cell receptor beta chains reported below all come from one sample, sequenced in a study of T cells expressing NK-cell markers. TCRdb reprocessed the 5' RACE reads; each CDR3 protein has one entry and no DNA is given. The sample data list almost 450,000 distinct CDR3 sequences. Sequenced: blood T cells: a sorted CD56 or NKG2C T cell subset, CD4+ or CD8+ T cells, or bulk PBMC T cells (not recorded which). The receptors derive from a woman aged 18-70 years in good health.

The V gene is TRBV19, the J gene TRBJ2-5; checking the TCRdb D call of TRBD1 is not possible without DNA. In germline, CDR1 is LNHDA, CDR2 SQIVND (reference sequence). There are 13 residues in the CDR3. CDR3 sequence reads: CASRRDRGETQYF.

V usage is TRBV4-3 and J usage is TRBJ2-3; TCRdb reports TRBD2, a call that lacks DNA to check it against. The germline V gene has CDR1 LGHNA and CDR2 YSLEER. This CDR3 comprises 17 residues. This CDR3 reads CASSQEAAPPNTDTQYF.

Here the CDR3 reads CASSQEKLAGVHRELFF. The chain employs TRBV4-1 and TRBJ2-2; TCRdb proposes TRBD2, but this gene call is untestable without DNA. The germline V gene encodes CDR1 MGHRA and CDR2 YSYEKL. The CDR3 extends over 17 amino acids.

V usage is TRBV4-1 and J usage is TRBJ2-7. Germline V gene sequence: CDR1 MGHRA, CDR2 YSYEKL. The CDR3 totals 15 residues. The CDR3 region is CASSQDTGPPYEQYF.

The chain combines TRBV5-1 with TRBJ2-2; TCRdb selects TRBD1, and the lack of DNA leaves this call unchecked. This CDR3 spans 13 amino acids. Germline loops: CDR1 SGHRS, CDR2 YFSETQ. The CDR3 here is CASSPGTAGELFF. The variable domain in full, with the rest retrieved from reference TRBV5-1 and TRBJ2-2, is KAGVTQTPRYLIKTRGQQVTLSCSPISGHRSVSWYQQTPGQGLQFLFEYFSETQRNKGNFPGRFSGRQFSNSRSEMNVSTLELGDSALYLCASSPGTAGELFFGEGSRLTVL.

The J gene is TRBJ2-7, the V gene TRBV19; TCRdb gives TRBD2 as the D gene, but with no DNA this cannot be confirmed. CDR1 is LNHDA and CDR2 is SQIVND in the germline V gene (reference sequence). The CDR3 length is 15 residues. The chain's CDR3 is CASSIVGRASYEQYF.

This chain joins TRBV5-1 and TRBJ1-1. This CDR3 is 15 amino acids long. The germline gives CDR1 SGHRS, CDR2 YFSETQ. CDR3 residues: CASSFGDPLNTEAFF.

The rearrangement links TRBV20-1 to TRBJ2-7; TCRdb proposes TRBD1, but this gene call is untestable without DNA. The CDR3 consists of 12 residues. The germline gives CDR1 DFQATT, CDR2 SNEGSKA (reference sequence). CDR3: CRVGETSYEQYF.

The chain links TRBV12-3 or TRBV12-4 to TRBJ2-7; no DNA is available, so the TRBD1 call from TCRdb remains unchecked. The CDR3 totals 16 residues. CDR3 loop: CASSPRTGAVSYEQYF.

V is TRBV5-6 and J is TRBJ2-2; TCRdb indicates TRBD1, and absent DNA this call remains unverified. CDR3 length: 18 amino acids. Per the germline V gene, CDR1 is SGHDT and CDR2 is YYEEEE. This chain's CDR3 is CASSNLWGGPTNTGELFF.

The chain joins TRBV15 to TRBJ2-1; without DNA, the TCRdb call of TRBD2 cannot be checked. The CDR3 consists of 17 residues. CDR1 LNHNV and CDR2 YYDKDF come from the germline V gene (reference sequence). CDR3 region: CATSVPPGLSYYNEQFF.

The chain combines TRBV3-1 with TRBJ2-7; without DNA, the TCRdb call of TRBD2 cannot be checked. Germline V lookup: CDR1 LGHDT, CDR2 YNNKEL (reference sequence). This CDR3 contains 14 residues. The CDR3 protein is CASSRSSTDYEQYF.

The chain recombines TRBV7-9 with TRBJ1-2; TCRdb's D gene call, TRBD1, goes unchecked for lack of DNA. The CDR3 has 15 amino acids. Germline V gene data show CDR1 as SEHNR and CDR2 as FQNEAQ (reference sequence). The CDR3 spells CASSLGGEGIYGYTF.

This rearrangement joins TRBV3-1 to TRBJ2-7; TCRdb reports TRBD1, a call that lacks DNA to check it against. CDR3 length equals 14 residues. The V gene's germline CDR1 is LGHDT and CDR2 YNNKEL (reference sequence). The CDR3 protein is CASSQEGVPYEQYF.

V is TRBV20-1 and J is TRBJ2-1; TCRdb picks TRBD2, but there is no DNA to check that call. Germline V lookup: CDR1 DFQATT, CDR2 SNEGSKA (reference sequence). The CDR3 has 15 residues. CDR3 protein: CSASGREGSYNEQFF.

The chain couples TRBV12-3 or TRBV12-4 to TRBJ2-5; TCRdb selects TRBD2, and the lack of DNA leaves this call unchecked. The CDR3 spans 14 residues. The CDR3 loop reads CASSQLAIQETQYF.

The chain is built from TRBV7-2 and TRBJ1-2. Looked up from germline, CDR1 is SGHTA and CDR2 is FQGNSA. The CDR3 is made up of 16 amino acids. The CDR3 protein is CASSLVTIPPSYGYTF.

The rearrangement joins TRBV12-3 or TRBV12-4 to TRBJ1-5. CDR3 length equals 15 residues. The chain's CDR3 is CASSFGRERNQPQHF.

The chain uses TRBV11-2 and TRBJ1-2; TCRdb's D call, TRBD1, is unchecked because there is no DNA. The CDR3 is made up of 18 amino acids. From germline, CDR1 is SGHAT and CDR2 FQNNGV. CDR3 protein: CASSYPAPAGLQNYGYTF.

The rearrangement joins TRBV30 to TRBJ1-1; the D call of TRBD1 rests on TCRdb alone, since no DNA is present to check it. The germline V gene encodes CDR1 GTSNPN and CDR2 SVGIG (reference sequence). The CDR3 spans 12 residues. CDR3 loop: CAWITGGTEAFF.

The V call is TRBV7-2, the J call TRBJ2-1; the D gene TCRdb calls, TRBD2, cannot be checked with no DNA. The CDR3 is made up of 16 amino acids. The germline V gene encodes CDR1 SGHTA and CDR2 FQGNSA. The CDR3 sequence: CASSPADYRKRNEQFF.

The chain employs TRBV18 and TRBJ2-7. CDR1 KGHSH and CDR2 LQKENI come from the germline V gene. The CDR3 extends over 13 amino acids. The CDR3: CASSAGSSYEQYF. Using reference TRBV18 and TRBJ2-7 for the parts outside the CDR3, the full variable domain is NAGVMQNPRHLVRRRGQEARLRCSPMKGHSHVYWYRQLPEEGLKFMVYLQKENIIDESGMPKERFSAEFPKEGPSILRIQQVVRGDSAAYFCASSAGSSYEQYFGPGTRLTVT.

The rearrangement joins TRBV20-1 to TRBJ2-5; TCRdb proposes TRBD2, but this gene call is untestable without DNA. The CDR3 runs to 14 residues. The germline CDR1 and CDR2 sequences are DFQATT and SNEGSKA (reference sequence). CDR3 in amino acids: CSAQGLAGGAGQYF.